One T cell receptor (beta chain) is described in this entry. Measured with immunoSEQ multiplex PCR; TCRdb has only the in-frame clones, and not every one. The sample lists about 89,000 clones, roughly 86% occurring once. The entry originates in a study of control samples from healthy donors and cancer patients. V was clipped by 3 bases and J by 5 bases; unmatched bases: 6. CDR1 and CDR2 from the germline V gene are LNHDA and SQIVND (reference sequence). The CDR3 contains 15 residues. The rearrangement links TRBV19 to TRBJ2-5, with 10 bases that match TRBD1. This TCR was recovered from a man aged 30 to 45 in good health. Sequenced material: blood. The CDR3 DNA reads as TGTGCCAGTAGTATCCGGACAGGGGGTGGGGAGACCCAGTACTTC. Amino acids: CASSIRTGGGETQYF.